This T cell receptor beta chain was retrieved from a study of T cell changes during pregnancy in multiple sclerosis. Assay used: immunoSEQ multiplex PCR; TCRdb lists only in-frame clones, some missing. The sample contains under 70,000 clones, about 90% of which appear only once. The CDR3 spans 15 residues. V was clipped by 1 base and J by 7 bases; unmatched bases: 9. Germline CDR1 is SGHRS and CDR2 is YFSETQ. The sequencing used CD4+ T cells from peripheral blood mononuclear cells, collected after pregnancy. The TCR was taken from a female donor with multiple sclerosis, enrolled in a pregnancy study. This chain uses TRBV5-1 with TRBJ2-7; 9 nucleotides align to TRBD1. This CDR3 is CASSLTAGTGWEQYF. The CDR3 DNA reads TGCGCCAGCAGCTTGACCGCCGGGACAGGGTGGGAGCAGTACTTC.